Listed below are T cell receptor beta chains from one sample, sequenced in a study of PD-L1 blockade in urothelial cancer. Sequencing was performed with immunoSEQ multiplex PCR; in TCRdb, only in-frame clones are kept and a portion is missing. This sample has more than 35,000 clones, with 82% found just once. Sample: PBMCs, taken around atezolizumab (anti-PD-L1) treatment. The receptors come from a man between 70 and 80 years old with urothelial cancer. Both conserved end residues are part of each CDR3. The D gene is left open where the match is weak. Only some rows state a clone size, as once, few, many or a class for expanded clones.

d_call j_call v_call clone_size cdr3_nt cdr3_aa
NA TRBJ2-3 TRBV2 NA TGTGCCAGCAGGACCATGGGGGCTTCGGATACGCAGTATTTT CASRTMGASDTQYF
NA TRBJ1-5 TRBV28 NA TGTGCCAGCAGTCTAAAGCCCGGAGGTAATCAGCCCCAGCATTTT CASSLKPGGNQPQHF
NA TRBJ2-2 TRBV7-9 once TGTGCCAGCAGCGCGCAGCCGGCAGGGTACACCGGGGAGCTGTTTTTT CASSAQPAGYTGELFF
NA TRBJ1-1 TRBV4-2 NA TGTGCCAGCAGCCCGACCAGGCAACCCATGAACACTGAAGCTTTCTTT CASSPTRQPMNTEAFF
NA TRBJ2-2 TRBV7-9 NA TGTGCCAGCAGCTCGACAGGAGACACCGGGGAGCTGTTTTTT CASSSTGDTGELFF
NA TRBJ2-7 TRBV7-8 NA TGTGCCAGCAGCTTAGTAAATCTCGAGCAGTACTTC CASSLVNLEQYF
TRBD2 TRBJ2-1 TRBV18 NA TGTGCCAGCTCACCAGGTCTAGCGGGAGACAAGTTCTTC CASSPGLAGDKFF
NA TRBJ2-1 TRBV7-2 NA TGTGCCAGCAGCTTAGGGGCTTCCAGGGGTGGTGAGCAGTTCTTC CASSLGASRGGEQFF
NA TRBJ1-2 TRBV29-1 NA TGCAGCGTTGTAGTCCTCTATGGCTACACCTTC CSVVVLYGYTF
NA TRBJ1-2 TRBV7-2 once TGTGCCAGCAGCCGGAACAGGGATAACTATGGCTACACCTTC CASSRNRDNYGYTF
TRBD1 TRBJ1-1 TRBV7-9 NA TGTGCCAGCAGCCAAGGGACAGAGAACACTGAAGCTTTCTTT CASSQGTENTEAFF
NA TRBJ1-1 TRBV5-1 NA TGCGCCAGCAGCTTGGGGACAGAGAACACTGAAGCTTTCTTT CASSLGTENTEAFF
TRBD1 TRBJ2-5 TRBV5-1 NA TGCGCCAGCAGCAAAGGGGACAGGGCGGGAGAGACCCAGTACTTC CASSKGDRAGETQYF
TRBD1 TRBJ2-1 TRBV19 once TGTGCCAGTAGTGCAACCGGGACAGGGAACGAGCAGTTCTTC CASSATGTGNEQFF
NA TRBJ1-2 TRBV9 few TGTGCCAGCAGAAGTGAAGGGAGCAGAACCCTAGTTGGCTACACCTTC CASRSEGSRTLVGYTF
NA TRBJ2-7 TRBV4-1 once TGCGCCAGCAGATTCGACAGTCCCTACGAGCAGTACTTC CASRFDSPYEQYF
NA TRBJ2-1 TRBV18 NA TGTGCCAGCTCACCACCTCGGAGAGTTTACAATGAGCAGTTCTTC CASSPPRRVYNEQFF
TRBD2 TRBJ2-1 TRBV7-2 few TGTGCCAGCAGCTTACTAGGCCTAGCGGGGGAGAATGAGCAGTTCTTC CASSLLGLAGENEQFF
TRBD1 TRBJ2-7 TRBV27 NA TGTGCCAGCAGACCGACAGGGGGCAACGAGCAGTACTTC CASRPTGGNEQYF
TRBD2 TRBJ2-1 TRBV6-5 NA TGTGCCAGCAGGGGGCGAGCGGGAGTGTTTGAGCAGTTCTTC CASRGRAGVFEQFF
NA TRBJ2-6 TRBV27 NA TGTGCCAGCAAGCCAGGGGTATTCTCTGGGGCCAACGTCCTGACTTTC CASKPGVFSGANVLTF
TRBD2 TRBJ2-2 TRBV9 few TGTGCCAGCAGCGCCCTAGCGGGAGGACCTGCCGGGGAGCTGTTTTTT CASSALAGGPAGELFF
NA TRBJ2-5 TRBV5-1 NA TGCGCCAGCAGCGCCCGCCGGTACCAAGAGACCCAGTACTTC CASSARRYQETQYF
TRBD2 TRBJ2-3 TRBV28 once TGTGCCAGCAGTTTTGCTAGCGGGAGTGGAGATACGCAGTATTTT CASSFASGSGDTQYF
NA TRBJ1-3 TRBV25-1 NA TGTGCCAGCAGTGACAGTTCCTCTGGAAACACCATATATTTT CASSDSSSGNTIYF
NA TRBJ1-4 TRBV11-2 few TGTGCCAGCAGCTTAAGGACAGCAACTAATGAAAAACTGTTTTTT CASSLRTATNEKLFF
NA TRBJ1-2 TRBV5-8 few TGTGCCAGCAGCGCCGGGACACCATACTATGGCTACACCTTC CASSAGTPYYGYTF
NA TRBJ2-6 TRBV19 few TGTGCCAGTAGTCCCCGAGAAAACCGGGCCAACGTCCTGACTTTC CASSPRENRANVLTF
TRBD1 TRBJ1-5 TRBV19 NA TGTGCCAGTCGGACCCAGGGGGCGACTCAGCCCCAGCATTTT CASRTQGATQPQHF
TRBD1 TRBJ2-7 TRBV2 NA TGTGCCAGCAGTGGGCTAGCTGTCGGACAGGGCGGCGTCGAGCAGTACTTC CASSGLAVGQGGVEQYF
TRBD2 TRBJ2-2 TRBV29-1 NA TGCAGCGTTTTGGGCGGGGGAAACACCGGGGAGCTGTTTTTT CSVLGGGNTGELFF
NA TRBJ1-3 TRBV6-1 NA TGTGCCAGCAGTGAATCCCACAGCCACTGGGACACCATATATTTT CASSESHSHWDTIYF
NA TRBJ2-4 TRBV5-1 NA TGCGCCAGCAGCTCTGGGCCATCTTCAAAAAACATTCAGTACTTC CASSSGPSSKNIQYF
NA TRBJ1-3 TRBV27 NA TGTGCCAGCAGTCAGCAGATGGGGGGGGCAAACACCATATATTTT CASSQQMGGANTIYF
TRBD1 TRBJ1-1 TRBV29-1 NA TGCAGCGTGGGGGGACAGGCGGCGGGTGAAGCTTTCTTT CSVGGQAAGEAFF
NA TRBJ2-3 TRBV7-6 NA TGTGCCAGCAGCGGCGGGCTGACGGACCGCACAGATACGCAGTATTTT CASSGGLTDRTDTQYF
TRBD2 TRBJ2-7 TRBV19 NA TGTGCCAGTAGTCTCCAGACTAGCGGGGGGGCAATGGCCTACGAGCAGTACTTC CASSLQTSGGAMAYEQYF
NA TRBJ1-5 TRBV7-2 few TGTGCCAGCAGCTTAGGACAGTTTAGCAATCAGCCCCAGCATTTT CASSLGQFSNQPQHF
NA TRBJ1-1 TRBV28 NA TGTGCCAGCAGTTCCAGGGGCTCTGAAGCTTTCTTT CASSSRGSEAFF
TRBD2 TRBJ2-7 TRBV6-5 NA TGTGCCAGCAGTCTTACAGCGGGAGCCTCCTACGAGCAGTACTTC CASSLTAGASYEQYF
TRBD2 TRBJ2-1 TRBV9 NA TGTGCCAGCAGCCCCCGGACTAGCGGGGCTGGCAATGAGCAGTTCTTC CASSPRTSGAGNEQFF
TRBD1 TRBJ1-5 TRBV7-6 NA TGTGCCAGCAGCCCTAGGACAGGGGGCGGTCAGCCCCAGCATTTT CASSPRTGGGQPQHF
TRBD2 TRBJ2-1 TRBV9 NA TGTGCCAGCAGCGTAGCAGCGGGGGGATACAATGAGCAGTTCTTC CASSVAAGGYNEQFF
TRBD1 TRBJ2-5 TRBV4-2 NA TGTGCCAGCAGCCAAGACCAAGGGACAGGGGGCCGGGAGACCCAGTACTTC CASSQDQGTGGRETQYF
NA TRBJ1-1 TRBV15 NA TGTGCCACCAGCAGAGATGAGGGTCGGGGGAACACTGAAGCTTTCTTT CATSRDEGRGNTEAFF
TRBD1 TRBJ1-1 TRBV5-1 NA TGCGCCAGCAGCCAGGACAGGGAGGTCACTGAAGCTTTCTTT CASSQDREVTEAFF
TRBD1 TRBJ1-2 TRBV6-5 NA TGTGCCAGCAGTCCGCGGACAGGGGGCAACTATGGCTACACCTTC CASSPRTGGNYGYTF
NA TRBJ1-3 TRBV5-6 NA TGTGCCAGCAGCCGACGGGGGGTCGAAAACACCATATATTTT CASSRRGVENTIYF
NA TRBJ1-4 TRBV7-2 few TGTGCCAGCACTGAACAGATCAATGAAAAACTGTTTTTT CASTEQINEKLFF
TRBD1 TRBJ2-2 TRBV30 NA TGTGCCTTGGCGGGGACAGGGATCGGGGAGCTGTTTTTT CALAGTGIGELFF
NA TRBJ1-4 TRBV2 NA TGTGCCAGCAGTGCCTCAGGGGTGCTTAATGAAAAACTGTTTTTT CASSASGVLNEKLFF
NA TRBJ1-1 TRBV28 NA TGTGCCAGCAGGGTTGGGGGGGAAGCTTTCTTT CASRVGGEAFF
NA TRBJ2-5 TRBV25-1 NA TGTGCCAGCCGAGGACTAGAGACCCAGTACTTC CASRGLETQYF
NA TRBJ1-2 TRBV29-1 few TGCAGCGTTGAAGACCCCGGGAGGAATGGCTACACCTTC CSVEDPGRNGYTF
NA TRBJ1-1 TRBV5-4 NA TGTGCCAGCAGCTTGGGACGGGACACTGAAGCTTTCTTT CASSLGRDTEAFF
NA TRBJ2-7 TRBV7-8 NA TGTGCCAGCAGCAGCGGACGGTACGAGCAGTACTTC CASSSGRYEQYF
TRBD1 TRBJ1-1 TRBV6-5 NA TGTGCCAGCAGCCGTCAGGGGGCAAGGACTGAAGCTTTCTTT CASSRQGARTEAFF
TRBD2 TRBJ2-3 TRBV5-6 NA TGTGCCAGCAGCTTGGAAATCGGGGGGGCGACAGATACGCAGTATTTT CASSLEIGGATDTQYF
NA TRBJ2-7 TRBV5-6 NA TGTGCCAGCAGCTTGAATCGTGTTAGAATTAAGTACGAGCAGTACTTC CASSLNRVRIKYEQYF
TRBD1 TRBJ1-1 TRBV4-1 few TGCGCCAGCAGCCAACAAGACAGGGGTAACACTGAAGCTTTCTTT CASSQQDRGNTEAFF